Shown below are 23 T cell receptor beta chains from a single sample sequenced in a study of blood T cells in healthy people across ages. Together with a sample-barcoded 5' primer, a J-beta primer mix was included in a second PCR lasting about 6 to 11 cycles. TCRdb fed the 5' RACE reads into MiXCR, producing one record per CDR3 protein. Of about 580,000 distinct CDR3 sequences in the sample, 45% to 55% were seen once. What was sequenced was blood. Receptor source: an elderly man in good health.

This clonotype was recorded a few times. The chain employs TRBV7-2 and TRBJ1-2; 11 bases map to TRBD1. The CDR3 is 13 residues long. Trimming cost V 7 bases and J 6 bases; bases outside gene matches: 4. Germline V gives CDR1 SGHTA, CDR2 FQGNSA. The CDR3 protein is CASNRDRGNGYTF. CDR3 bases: TGTGCCAGCAACCGGGACAGGGGGAATGGCTACACCTTC.

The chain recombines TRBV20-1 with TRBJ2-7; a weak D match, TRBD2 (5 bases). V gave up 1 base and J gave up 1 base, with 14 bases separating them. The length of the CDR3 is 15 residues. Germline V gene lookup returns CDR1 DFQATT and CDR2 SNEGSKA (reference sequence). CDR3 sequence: CSARVGVSASYEQYF. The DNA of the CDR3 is TGCAGTGCTAGAGTAGGTGTTAGCGCATCCTACGAGCAGTACTTC.

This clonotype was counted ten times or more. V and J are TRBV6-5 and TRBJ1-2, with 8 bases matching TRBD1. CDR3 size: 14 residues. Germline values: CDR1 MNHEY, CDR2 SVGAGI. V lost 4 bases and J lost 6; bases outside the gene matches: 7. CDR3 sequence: CASSSRQGRNGYTF. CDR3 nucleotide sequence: TGTGCCAGCAGTTCCAGACAGGGGAGGAATGGCTACACCTTC.

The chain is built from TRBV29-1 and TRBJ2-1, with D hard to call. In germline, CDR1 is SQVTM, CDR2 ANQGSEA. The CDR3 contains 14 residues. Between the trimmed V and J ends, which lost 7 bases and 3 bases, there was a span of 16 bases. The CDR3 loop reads CSAESPEGYNEQFF. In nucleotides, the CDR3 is TGCAGCGCAGAGTCCCCAGAAGGCTACAATGAGCAGTTCTTC.

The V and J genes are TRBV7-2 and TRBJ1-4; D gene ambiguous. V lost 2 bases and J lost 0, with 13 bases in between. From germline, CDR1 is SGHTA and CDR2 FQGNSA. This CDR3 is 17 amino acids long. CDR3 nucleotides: TGTGCCAGCAGCTTATGGGGAGGCTTGGCAACTAATGAAAAACTGTTTTTT. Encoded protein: CASSLWGGLATNEKLFF.

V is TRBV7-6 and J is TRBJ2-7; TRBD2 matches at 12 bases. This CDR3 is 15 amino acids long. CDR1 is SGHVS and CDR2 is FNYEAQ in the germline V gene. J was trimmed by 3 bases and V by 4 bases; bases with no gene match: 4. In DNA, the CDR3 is TGTGCCAGCAGCTCGACTAGCGGGAGTTTCTACGAGCAGTACTTC. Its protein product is CASSSTSGSFYEQYF.

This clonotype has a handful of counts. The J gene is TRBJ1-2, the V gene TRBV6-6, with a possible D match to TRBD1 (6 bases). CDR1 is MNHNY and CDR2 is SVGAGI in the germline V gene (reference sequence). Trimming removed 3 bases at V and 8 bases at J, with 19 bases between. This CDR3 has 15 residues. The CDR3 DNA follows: TGTGCCAGCAGTTATGCTGTCCGGGGGCCAGGAGGCTACACCTTC. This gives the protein CASSYAVRGPGGYTF.

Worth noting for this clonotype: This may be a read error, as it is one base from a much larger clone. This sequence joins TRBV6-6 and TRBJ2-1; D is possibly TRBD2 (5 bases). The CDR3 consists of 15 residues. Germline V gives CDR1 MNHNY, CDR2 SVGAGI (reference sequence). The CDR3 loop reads CAGRSSSFAYDEQFF. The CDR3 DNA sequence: TGTGCCGGCAGATCTAGCTCGTTTGCCTACGATGAGCAGTTCTTC.

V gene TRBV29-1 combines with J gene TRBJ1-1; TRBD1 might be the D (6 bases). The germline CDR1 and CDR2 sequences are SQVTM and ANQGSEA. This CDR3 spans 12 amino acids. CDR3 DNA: TGCGGAACCGTTTCCCAGGGGACTGAAGCTTTCTTT. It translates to CGTVSQGTEAFF.

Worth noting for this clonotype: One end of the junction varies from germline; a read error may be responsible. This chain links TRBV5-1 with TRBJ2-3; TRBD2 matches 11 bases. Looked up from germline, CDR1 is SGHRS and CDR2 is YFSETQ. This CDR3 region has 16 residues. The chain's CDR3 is CASSPGLAESTDTQYF. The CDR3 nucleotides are TGTGCCAGCAGCCCGGGACTAGCGGAAAGCACAGATACGCAGTATTTT.

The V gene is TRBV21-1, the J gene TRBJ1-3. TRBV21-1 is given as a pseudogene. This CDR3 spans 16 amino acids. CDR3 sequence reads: CASSKGPCLAGNTIYF. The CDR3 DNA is TGTGCCAGCAGCAAAGGTCCGTGCCTGGCTGGAAACACCATATATTTT.

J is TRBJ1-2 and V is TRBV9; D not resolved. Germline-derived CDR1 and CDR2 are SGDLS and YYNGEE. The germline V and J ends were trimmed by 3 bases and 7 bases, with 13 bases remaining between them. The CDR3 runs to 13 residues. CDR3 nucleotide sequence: TGTGCCAGCAGCGGGACGCTTGATGGTGGCTACACCTTC. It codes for CASSGTLDGGYTF.

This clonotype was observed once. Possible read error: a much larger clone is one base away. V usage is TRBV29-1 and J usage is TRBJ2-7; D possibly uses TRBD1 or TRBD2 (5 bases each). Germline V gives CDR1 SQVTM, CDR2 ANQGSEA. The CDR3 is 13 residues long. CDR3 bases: TGCAACGTTGAAGGGGAGAGCTCCTACGAGCAGTACTTC. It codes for CNVEGESSYEQYF.

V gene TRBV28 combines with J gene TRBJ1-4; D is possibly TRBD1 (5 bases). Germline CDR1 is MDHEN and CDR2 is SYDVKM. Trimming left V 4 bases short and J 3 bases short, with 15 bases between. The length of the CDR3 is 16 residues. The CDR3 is CASSSPRGVANEKLFF. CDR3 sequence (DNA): TGTGCCAGCAGTTCCCCTCGAGGGGTGGCTAATGAAAAACTGTTTTTT.

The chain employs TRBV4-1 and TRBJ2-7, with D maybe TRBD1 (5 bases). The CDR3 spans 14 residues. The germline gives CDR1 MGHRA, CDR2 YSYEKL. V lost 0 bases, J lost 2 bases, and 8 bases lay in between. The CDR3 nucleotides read TGCGCCAGCAGCCAAGATCCCAGGGCCTACGAGCAGTACTTC. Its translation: CASSQDPRAYEQYF.

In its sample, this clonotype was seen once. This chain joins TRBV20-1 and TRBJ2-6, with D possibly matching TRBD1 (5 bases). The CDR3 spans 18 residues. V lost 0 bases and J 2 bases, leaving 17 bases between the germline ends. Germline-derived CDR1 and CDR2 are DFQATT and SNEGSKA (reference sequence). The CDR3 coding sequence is TGCAGTGCTAGAGATCCAGGGCGGATAGCTGCTGGGGCCAACGTCCTGACTTTC. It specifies CSARDPGRIAAGANVLTF.

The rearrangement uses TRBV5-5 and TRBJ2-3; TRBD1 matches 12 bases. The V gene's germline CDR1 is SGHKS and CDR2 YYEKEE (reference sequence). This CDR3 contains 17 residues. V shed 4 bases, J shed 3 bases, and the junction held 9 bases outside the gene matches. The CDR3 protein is CASSRRGQGARTDTQYF. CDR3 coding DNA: TGTGCCAGCAGCCGCCGGGGACAGGGGGCGCGGACAGATACGCAGTATTTT.

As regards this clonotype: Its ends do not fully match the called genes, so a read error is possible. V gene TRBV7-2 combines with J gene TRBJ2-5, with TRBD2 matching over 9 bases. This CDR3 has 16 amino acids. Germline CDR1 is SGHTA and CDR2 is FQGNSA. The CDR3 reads CASSLGSSGKQEAQYF. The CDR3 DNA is TGTGCCAGCAGCTTAGGTTCTAGCGGGAAGCAAGAGGCCCAGTACTTC.

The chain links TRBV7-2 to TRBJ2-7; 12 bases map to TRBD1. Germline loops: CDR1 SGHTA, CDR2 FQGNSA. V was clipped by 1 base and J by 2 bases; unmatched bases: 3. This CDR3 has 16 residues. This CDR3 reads CASSLVGQGATYEQYF. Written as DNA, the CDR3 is TGTGCCAGCAGCTTAGTGGGACAGGGGGCTACCTACGAGCAGTACTTC.

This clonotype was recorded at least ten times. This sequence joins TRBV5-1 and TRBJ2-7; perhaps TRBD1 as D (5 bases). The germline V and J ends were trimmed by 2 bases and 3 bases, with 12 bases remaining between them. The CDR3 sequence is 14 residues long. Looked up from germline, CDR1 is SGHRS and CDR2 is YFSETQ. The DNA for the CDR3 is TGCGCCAGCAGCTTCTGGCAGGACAACTACGAGCAGTACTTC. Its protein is CASSFWQDNYEQYF.

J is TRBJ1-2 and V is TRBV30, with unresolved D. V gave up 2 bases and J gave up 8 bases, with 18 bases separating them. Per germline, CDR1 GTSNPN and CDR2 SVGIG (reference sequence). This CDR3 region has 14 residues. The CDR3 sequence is CAWSPDRTFRGYTF. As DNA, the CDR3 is TGTGCCTGGAGTCCCGATAGGACCTTTCGAGGCTACACCTTC.

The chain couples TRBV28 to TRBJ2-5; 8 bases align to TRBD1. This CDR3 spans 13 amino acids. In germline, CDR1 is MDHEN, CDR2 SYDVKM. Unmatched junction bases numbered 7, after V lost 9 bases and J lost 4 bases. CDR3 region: CASAQGASETQYF. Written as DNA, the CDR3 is TGTGCCAGTGCGCAGGGGGCGTCAGAGACCCAGTACTTC.

The CDR3 reads CASSPRQGSMNTEAFF. The CDR3 nucleotides are TGCGCCAGCAGCCCCCGACAGGGATCCATGAACACTGAAGCTTTCTTT. The chain has TRBV4-1 and TRBJ1-1; TRBD1 matches at 7 bases. Losses at the gene ends were 4 bases for V and 0 bases for J; bases not matched to a gene: 8. This CDR3 comprises 16 residues. The germline CDR1 and CDR2 sequences are MGHRA and YSYEKL.